These 18 T cell receptor beta chains were sequenced from one sample in a study of T cell responses to AZD1222 COVID-19 vaccine. Here immunoSEQ multiplex PCR was the method, and the copy in TCRdb shows in-frame clones only, minus some. The table has more than 150,000 clones, about 91% seen once. The source material was peripheral blood, sampled on day 0 of AZD1222 vaccination. These receptor sequences come from an adult in good health.

The rearrangement links TRBV3-1 (or the pseudogene TRBV3-2) to TRBJ2-4, with TRBD2 as a possible D gene (6 bases). Germline assignment: CDR1 LGHDT and CDR2 YNNKEL (reference sequence). The germline V and J ends were trimmed by 4 bases and 0 bases, with 16 bases remaining between them. The CDR3 extends over 17 amino acids. CDR3 in amino acids: CASSLAGGGKAKNIQYF. CDR3 bases: TGTGCCAGCAGCCTCGCCGGGGGAGGAAAAGCCAAAAACATTCAGTACTTC.

This chain joins TRBV15 and TRBJ1-5; the D gene is possibly TRBD1 (5 bases). V lost 5 bases to trimming and J lost 2 bases, with 13 bases between them. Germline-derived CDR1 and CDR2 are LNHNV and YYDKDF (reference sequence). The CDR3 has 15 residues. In DNA, the CDR3 is TGTGCCACCAGCGGGGACCTACAGGGCAATCAGCCCCAGCATTTT. Its protein is CATSGDLQGNQPQHF.

This rearrangement joins TRBV25-1 to TRBJ2-2; TRBD1 or TRBD2 may be the D gene (5 bases each). This CDR3 region has 14 residues. V gave up 6 bases and J gave up 3 bases, with 11 bases separating them. Germline values: CDR1 MGHDK, CDR2 SYGVNS. The CDR3 sequence is CASRRGLDTGELFF. Here the CDR3 DNA reads TGTGCCAGCAGGAGGGGCCTGGACACCGGGGAGCTGTTTTTT.

This clone showed up just a few times. The V and J genes are TRBV2 and TRBJ1-5, with D unclear. This CDR3 region has 15 residues. The germline V gene encodes CDR1 SNHLY and CDR2 FYNNEI. The ends were cut back, 4 bases at V and 0 bases at J, with 10 bases in the middle. The CDR3 here is CASSVRDNSNQPQHF. The CDR3 coding sequence is TGTGCCAGCAGTGTTAGGGATAATAGCAATCAGCCCCAGCATTTT. Combining the CDR3 with reference TRBV2 and TRBJ1-5 gives the whole variable domain EPEVTQTPSHQVTQMGQEVILRCVPISNHLYFYWYRQILGQKVEFLVSFYNNEISEKSEIFDDQFSVERPDGSNFTLKIRSTKLEDSAMYFCASSVRDNSNQPQHFGDGTRLSIL.

This chain links TRBV27 with TRBJ2-7; 7 bases are shared with TRBD1. V lost 6 bases, J lost 1 base, and 6 bases stayed unmatched. The germline gives CDR1 MNHEY, CDR2 SMNVEV (reference sequence). The CDR3 is made up of 14 amino acids. CDR3 residues: CASSGQAISYEQYF. In DNA form, the CDR3 reads TGTGCCAGCAGCGGACAGGCCATTTCCTACGAGCAGTACTTC.

This clone has just one count. V is TRBV14 and J is TRBJ1-2; 7 bases match TRBD1. Losses at the gene ends were 1 base for V and 3 bases for J; bases not matched to a gene: 8. The CDR3 length is 16 residues. Germline loops: CDR1 SGHDN, CDR2 FVKESK. CDR3 loop: CASSQGRRQGHYGYTF. As DNA, the CDR3 is TGTGCCAGCAGCCAAGGGCGCCGACAGGGTCACTATGGCTACACCTTC.

The chain recombines TRBV5-1 with TRBJ1-1, with D maybe TRBD1 (5 bases). Trimming took off 4 bases at V and 3 bases at J, with 10 bases between the two ends. CDR3 size: 13 residues. Germline assignment: CDR1 SGHRS and CDR2 YFSETQ. CDR3 DNA sequence: TGCGCCAGCAGCAAAGGGACTGACACTGAAGCTTTCTTT. It is translated as CASSKGTDTEAFF.

This clone was seen a single time. CDR3 sequence: CASSTRTGDYGYTF. Written as DNA, the CDR3 is TGTGCCAGCAGTACGAGGACAGGGGACTATGGCTACACCTTC. This sequence joins TRBV27 and TRBJ1-2, with 9 bases that match TRBD1. CDR3 length equals 14 residues. V gave up 5 bases and J gave up 3 bases; unmatched junction bases: 4. Germline V gene data show CDR1 as MNHEY and CDR2 as SMNVEV (reference sequence).

This chain uses TRBV19 with TRBJ2-7, with TRBD2 matching 8 bases. CDR3 length: 15 amino acids. Per germline, CDR1 LNHDA and CDR2 SQIVND (reference sequence). V dropped 2 bases and J dropped 4; count of bases not matched to a gene: 7. The CDR3: CASSIKVSGGYEQYF. The CDR3 DNA reads as TGTGCCAGTAGTATAAAGGTCAGCGGGGGATACGAGCAGTACTTC. The whole variable domain, remainder taken from reference TRBV19 and TRBJ2-7, is DGGITQSPKYLFRKEGQNVTLSCEQNLNHDAMYWYRQDPGQGLRLIYYSQIVNDFQKGDIAEGYSVSREKKESFPLTVTSAQKNPTAFYLCASSIKVSGGYEQYFGPGTRLTVT.

The chain joins TRBV11-3 to TRBJ2-5; TRBD1 or TRBD2 may be the D gene (7 bases each). This CDR3 comprises 14 residues. The V gene's germline CDR1 is SGHNT and CDR2 YENEEA. Trimming took off 5 bases at V and 5 bases at J, with 15 bases between the two ends. CDR3 residues: CASSPGGEAETQYF. Here the CDR3 DNA reads TGTGCCAGCAGCCCAGGGGGGGAAGCGGAGACCCAGTACTTC.

With respect to this clone: The germline gene is not matched at one end of the junction; a read error may be the cause. The gene calls are TRBV7-3 and TRBJ2-7; D unresolved. CDR3 length: 17 residues. The germline V gene has CDR1 SGHTA and CDR2 FQGTGA. Here the CDR3 DNA reads TGTGCCAGCAGTTTAAGAGGTGGGCAGGCACGTCCCTACGAGCAGTACTTC. This encodes CASSLRGGQARPYEQYF.

The chain is built from TRBV18 and TRBJ2-4; 10 nucleotides agree with TRBD2. Trimming cost V 6 bases and J 4 bases; bases outside gene matches: 12. The germline V gene has CDR1 KGHSH and CDR2 LQKENI. The CDR3 sequence is 17 residues long. This chain's CDR3 is CASSEGGLAGAKNIQYF. CDR3 coding DNA: TGTGCCAGCTCCGAAGGGGGCCTAGCGGGGGCTAAAAACATTCAGTACTTC.

The chain is built from TRBV21-1 and TRBJ1-1. TRBV21-1 is a pseudogene. The CDR3 is 17 amino acids. The CDR3 nucleotides read TGTGCCAGCAGCAAAGAGTGCGGGGGCGAGCTAAACACTGAAGCTTTCTTT. The encoded protein is CASSKECGGELNTEAFF.

The CDR3, as DNA: TGCGCCAGCAGTGAGACGCATAAAGACACCTATGGCTACACCTTC. As protein: CASSETHKDTYGYTF. The V call is TRBV10-1, the J call TRBJ1-2; D is uncertain. Germline V gene lookup returns CDR1 WNHNN and CDR2 SYGVQD (reference sequence). Trimming stripped 2 bases from V and 4 bases from J, with 14 bases between. The CDR3 consists of 15 residues.

The chain carries TRBV6-5 and TRBJ2-1; 7 nucleotides agree with TRBD1. J lost 7 bases, V lost 4 bases, and 7 bases had no gene match. Germline CDR1 reads MNHEY; CDR2 reads SVGAGI. CDR3 length: 14 amino acids. DNA of the CDR3: TGTGCCAGCAGTTCCTCCCGGGGACAGAATGAGCAGTTCTTC. Encoded protein: CASSSSRGQNEQFF.

The chain is built from TRBV7-2 and TRBJ2-7; TRBD2 agrees at 7 bases. The length of the CDR3 is 16 residues. Per germline, CDR1 SGHTA and CDR2 FQGNSA. Unmatched junction bases numbered 6, after V lost 1 base and J lost 0 bases. The CDR3 nucleotides read TGTGCCAGCAGCTTAGATGGGCGGGGGACCTCCTACGAGCAGTACTTC. Its translation is CASSLDGRGTSYEQYF.

This clone came up a few times. The J gene is TRBJ2-7, the V gene TRBV6-4; the D call may be TRBD1 or TRBD2 (7 bases each). This CDR3 spans 14 amino acids. V lost 10 bases and J lost 6, with 22 bases in between. Germline lookup yields CDR1 MRHNA and CDR2 SNTAGT. The CDR3 spells CAIRPGEGACEQYF. CDR3 sequence (DNA): TGTGCCATCAGACCCGGGGAGGGGGCCTGCGAGCAGTACTTC.

The count of this clone is one. The V gene is TRBV6-4, the J gene TRBJ2-1; D is ambiguous. Germline lookup yields CDR1 MRHNA and CDR2 SNTAGT. V was pared by 5 bases and J by 0 bases, with 11 bases between. This CDR3 spans 15 amino acids. The CDR3 loop reads CASSLIASSYNEQFF. The CDR3 DNA reads as TGTGCCAGCAGTCTGATAGCTAGCTCCTACAATGAGCAGTTCTTC.